The rows below give T cell receptor beta chains drawn from one sample of a study of blood T cell repertoires in COVID-19. The table came from immunoSEQ multiplex PCR; TCRdb's copy has only in-frame clones and leaves some out. The sample holds a few hundred thousand clones, roughly 80% seen once. The material sequenced was peripheral blood. The receptors stem from a woman aged 45-65 years with acute or convalescent COVID-19. Each CDR3 is given with its conserved first and last residue. The D gene is left open where the match is weak. Some rows have no size entry. The others give once, few or many, or a class for an expanded clone.

clone_size,j_call,v_call,d_call,cdr3_aa,cdr3_nt
-,TRBJ2-5,TRBV28,-,CAITGEAVGGETQYF,TGTGCCATCACCGGGGAGGCAGTCGGGGGAGAGACCCAGTACTTC
-,TRBJ1-2,TRBV20-1,TRBD1,CSAWTGGGYTF,TGCAGTGCTTGGACAGGAGGTGGCTACACCTTC
few,TRBJ2-7,TRBV5-6,TRBD1,CASSYHPGTGGSYEQYF,TGTGCCAGCAGCTACCACCCCGGGACAGGGGGTTCCTACGAGCAGTACTTC
-,TRBJ2-3,TRBV19,TRBD1,CASSTGGFPTDTQYF,TGTGCCAGTAGTACAGGGGGCTTCCCCACAGATACGCAGTATTTT
-,TRBJ2-5,TRBV3-1/TRBV3-2,-,CASSQGQQETQYF,TGTGCCAGCAGCCAAGGACAACAAGAGACCCAGTACTTC
-,TRBJ2-2,TRBV2,-,CASNSAGLGTGELFF,TGTGCCAGCAATAGTGCGGGACTGGGGACCGGGGAGCTGTTTTTT
-,TRBJ1-3,TRBV28,-,CASSLPRAGGNTIYF,TGTGCCAGCAGTTTACCCAGGGCAGGTGGAAACACCATATATTTT
-,TRBJ1-2,TRBV28,-,CASRTMTPQVGGYTF,TGTGCCAGCAGAACAATGACACCCCAAGTGGGTGGCTACACCTTC
once,TRBJ1-4,TRBV29-1,-,CSVAKTGREKLFF,TGCAGCGTGGCTAAGACAGGAAGGGAAAAACTGTTTTTT
-,TRBJ1-3,TRBV4-2,-,CASSQEWANLSGNTIYF,TGTGCCAGCAGCCAAGAATGGGCAAACCTCTCTGGAAACACCATATATTTT
-,TRBJ2-5,TRBV24-1,TRBD2,CATSVVAGGSETQYF,TGTGCCACCAGTGTGGTGGCGGGGGGGTCAGAGACCCAGTACTTC
once,TRBJ1-5,TRBV19,-,CASSKQPGVQPQHF,TGTGCCAGTAGTAAACAACCCGGGGTCCAGCCCCAGCATTTT
-,TRBJ1-1,TRBV28,-,CASSLARTEAFF,TGTGCCAGCAGTTTAGCGAGGACTGAAGCTTTCTTT
-,TRBJ1-1,TRBV18,-,CASSNREGGTEAFF,TGTGCCAGCTCCAACAGGGAGGGAGGCACTGAAGCTTTCTTT
-,TRBJ1-5,TRBV19,TRBD1,CASSDRGYQPQHF,TGTGCCAGTAGTGACAGGGGATATCAGCCCCAGCATTTT
-,TRBJ2-7,TRBV28,TRBD1,CASSRDSISYEQYF,TGTGCCAGCAGCCGGGACAGCATCTCCTACGAGCAGTACTTC
-,TRBJ2-3,TRBV24-1,-,CATSDFGRNQGDTQYF,TGTGCCACCAGTGATTTCGGGCGAAATCAGGGAGATACGCAGTATTTT
-,TRBJ1-1,TRBV5-1,TRBD1,CASSNVQGVTEAFF,TGCGCCAGCAGCAACGTACAGGGGGTCACTGAAGCTTTCTTT
-,TRBJ1-2,TRBV27,TRBD1,CASSPSQGRPYGYTF,TGTGCCAGCAGTCCATCACAGGGGCGCCCCTATGGCTACACCTTC
-,TRBJ1-2,TRBV28,TRBD1,CASSLYGTGVRGYTF,TGTGCCAGCAGTTTATACGGGACAGGGGTTCGTGGCTACACCTTC
-,TRBJ1-5,TRBV27,-,CASSLRGSNQPQHF,TGTGCCAGCAGTTTAAGGGGCAGCAATCAGCCCCAGCATTTT
-,TRBJ1-2,TRBV27,TRBD1,CASSLSGGGGTRGYTF,TGTGCCAGCAGTTTATCAGGGGGCGGGGGGACTCGTGGCTACACCTTC
-,TRBJ2-7,TRBV7-2,TRBD1,CASSSIYGTGEYEQYF,TGTGCCAGCAGCTCCATTTACGGGACAGGGGAATACGAGCAGTACTTC
few,TRBJ1-1,TRBV7-2,TRBD1,CASSSYMRTGEAFF,TGTGCCAGCAGCTCGTATATGAGGACAGGTGAAGCTTTCTTT
-,TRBJ1-5,TRBV7-8,-,CASSSERLAFNQPQHF,TGTGCCAGCAGCTCCGAACGGTTAGCGTTTAATCAGCCCCAGCATTTT
few,TRBJ2-5,TRBV30,-,CAWSVRERETQYF,TGTGCCTGGAGTGTACGGGAGAGGGAGACCCAGTACTTC